What follows are 6 T cell receptor beta chains derived from one specimen sequenced in a study of blood T cell repertoires in COVID-19. The method was immunoSEQ multiplex PCR; TCRdb's version includes in-frame clones alone and lacks a portion of them. Of roughly 120,000 clones in the sample, 85% to 90% are singletons; the top ten hold under 4.5%. The sample taken for sequencing was peripheral blood. These TCRs come from a woman aged 60-70 years with COVID-19, enrolled during active disease.

This chain connects TRBV5-1 to TRBJ1-2; TRBD1 is a possible D gene (6 bases). CDR1 is SGHRS, CDR2 YFSETQ, per germline. The CDR3 is 12 amino acids. V dropped 3 bases and J dropped 5 bases, with 8 bases sitting between them. DNA of the CDR3: TGCGCCAGCAGCTGGGACACTTATGGCTACACCTTC. It specifies CASSWDTYGYTF.

This clone was observed a handful of times. This chain joins TRBV7-2 and TRBJ1-5; D is ambiguous. The germline V gene encodes CDR1 SGHTA and CDR2 FQGNSA. V was pared by 0 bases and J by 4 bases, with 16 bases between. The CDR3 covers 17 residues. CDR3 region: CASSLAFDSRHNQPQHF. CDR3 nucleotide sequence: TGTGCCAGCAGCTTAGCGTTTGATTCCAGGCATAATCAGCCCCAGCATTTT.

The chain combines TRBV25-1 with TRBJ1-6, with 7 bases aligning to TRBD1. Germline V lookup: CDR1 MGHDK, CDR2 SYGVNS. The CDR3 extends over 15 amino acids. V gave up 2 bases and J gave up 9 bases; unmatched junction bases: 7. CDR3 loop: CASSEPDREFSPLHF. Written as DNA, the CDR3 is TGTGCCAGCAGTGAACCTGACAGGGAGTTTTCACCCCTCCACTTT. Full variable domain (outside the CDR3, taken from reference TRBV25-1 and TRBJ1-6): EADIYQTPRYLVIGTGKKITLECSQTMGHDKMYWYQQDPGMELHLIHYSYGVNSTEKGDLSSESTVSRIRTEHFPLTLESARPSHTSQYLCASSEPDREFSPLHFGNGTRLTVT.

The CDR3 region is CASSLVFAGGGTGELFF. DNA of the CDR3: TGTGCCAGCAGTTTGGTTTTTGCGGGGGGCGGCACCGGGGAGCTGTTTTTT. The chain joins TRBV28 to TRBJ2-2; 8 bases line up with TRBD2. The CDR3 sequence is 17 residues long. Germline loops: CDR1 MDHEN, CDR2 SYDVKM. The trim removed 3 bases at V and 4 bases at J, leaving 10 bases unmatched.

V is TRBV20-1 and J is TRBJ1-2, with 10 nucleotides matching TRBD1. After removal of 3 bases from V and 0 bases from J, the junction contained 10 bases not matched to a gene. CDR1 is DFQATT and CDR2 is SNEGSKA in the germline V gene (reference sequence). The length of the CDR3 is 17 residues. The CDR3 reads CSASRGDRGSANYGYTF. DNA for the CDR3: TGCAGTGCTAGTAGGGGGGACAGGGGATCAGCTAACTATGGCTACACCTTC.

The rearrangement joins TRBV27 to TRBJ1-5; 11 bases align to TRBD1. Germline V gene lookup returns CDR1 MNHEY and CDR2 SMNVEV (reference sequence). This CDR3 has 15 residues. The junction had 6 bases not matched to a gene; V was cut back by 6 bases and J by 5 bases. The CDR3 spells CASSSGTGGYQPQHF. CDR3 in DNA: TGTGCCAGCAGCTCCGGGACAGGGGGGTATCAGCCCCAGCATTTT.